A single sample gave rise to the 7 T cell receptor beta chains below, sequenced in a study of T cells in Graves' hyperthyroidism and ophthalmopathy. From RNA transcripts, TCR beta CDR3 regions were amplified. HTBI primers were the set used in a first-round RT-PCR of the TCR CDR3. Each CDR3 protein gets one entry after TCRdb re-called the multiplex PCR reads with MiXCR. The sample has about 350,000 distinct CDR3 sequences; around 18% are singletons. Sequenced sample: blood. Receptor source: a woman aged 40 to 55 with Graves' ophthalmopathy.

This clonotype has ten or more counts. This chain uses TRBV10-3 with TRBJ1-3; tentatively, D is TRBD1 (5 bases). Germline CDR1 is ENHRY and CDR2 is SYGVKD. There are 14 residues in the CDR3. Deletions cut 6 bases from V and 0 bases from J, with 9 bases between. This CDR3 reads CAIRGQISGNTIYF. The CDR3 DNA reads TGTGCCATCAGGGGGCAGATCTCTGGAAACACCATATATTTT.

This rearrangement joins TRBV20-1 to TRBJ2-7; TRBD1 matches at 7 bases. Germline trimming cut 4 bases from V and 3 bases from J; bases unmatched to any gene: 6. CDR3 length equals 13 residues. Germline V gene sequence: CDR1 DFQATT, CDR2 SNEGSKA (reference sequence). The chain's CDR3 is CSATRTGDYEQYF. Here the CDR3 DNA reads TGCAGTGCTACCCGAACAGGGGACTACGAGCAGTACTTC.

This clonotype was observed at least ten times. The CDR3 sequence: CSATVTTGVDQPQHF. The CDR3 bases are TGCAGTGCTACGGTAACCACAGGGGTAGATCAGCCCCAGCATTTT. The V gene is TRBV20-1, the J gene TRBJ1-5; TRBD1 matches at 7 bases. The junction had 11 bases not matched to a gene; V was cut back by 4 bases and J by 5 bases. This CDR3 has 15 residues. Germline V CDR1 and CDR2: DFQATT, SNEGSKA (reference sequence).

This clonotype has a count of ten or more. This chain links TRBV4-1 with TRBJ1-5; D unclear. The germline CDR1 and CDR2 sequences are MGHRA and YSYEKL. Trimming shortened V by 2 bases and J by 7 bases, and 15 bases separated the two germline ends. CDR3 length: 15 amino acids. Here the CDR3 reads CASSQLNTLGQPQHF. CDR3 nucleotides: TGCGCCAGCAGCCAATTAAATACCCTGGGGCAGCCCCAGCATTTT.

The V call is TRBV28, the J call TRBJ2-2; TRBD1 agrees at 7 bases. The CDR3 is made up of 14 amino acids. V lost 6 bases and J lost 5; bases outside the gene matches: 6. From germline, CDR1 is MDHEN and CDR2 SYDVKM. CDR3 loop: CASRRQGRTGELFF. CDR3 DNA: TGTGCCAGCAGGCGACAGGGAAGAACCGGGGAGCTGTTTTTT.

This clonotype occurred many times. The chain combines TRBV6-5 with TRBJ2-7, with 8 bases identical to TRBD1. Germline values: CDR1 MNHEY, CDR2 SVGAGI. The V segment lost 0 bases and the J segment 0 bases; nucleotides outside the gene matches: 1. The CDR3 covers 15 residues. CDR3 DNA: TGTGCCAGCAGTTACTCAGACAGGGGCTCCTACGAGCAGTACTTC. Its protein product is CASSYSDRGSYEQYF.

This clonotype was seen ten or more times. The V gene is TRBV10-2, the J gene TRBJ2-5; D perhaps matches TRBD1 (5 bases). V was clipped by 5 bases and J by 4 bases, with 14 bases between them. Germline CDR1 WSHSY, CDR2 SAAADI. The CDR3 contains 14 residues. The CDR3, as DNA: TGCGCCAGCAGTTTGACCAGGGTACGAGAGACCCAGTACTTC. Translating gives CASSLTRVRETQYF.